One sample yielded the 14 T cell receptor beta chains listed below, sequenced in a study of T cell responses to AZD1222 COVID-19 vaccine. Generated by immunoSEQ multiplex PCR, the TCRdb table keeps only in-frame clones and is missing some. The sample shows 150,000 or so clones, around 89% of them seen only once. This material consisted of peripheral blood, taken on day 0 of AZD1222 vaccination. These receptors all stem from an adult in good health.

The J gene is TRBJ1-2, the V gene TRBV28; a possible D gene is TRBD1 (5 bases). V was pared by 6 bases and J by 6 bases, with 17 bases between. CDR1 and CDR2 from the germline V gene are MDHEN and SYDVKM. The CDR3 loop spans 14 amino acids. The CDR3 region is CASRRARGLDGYTF. CDR3 DNA: TGTGCCAGCAGACGGGCACGGGGGTTAGATGGCTACACCTTC.

The genes are TRBV27 and TRBJ1-1; 8 nucleotides match TRBD1. CDR3 length: 13 amino acids. Trimming took 6 bases from V and 1 from J; bases not matched to a gene: 1. Germline values: CDR1 MNHEY, CDR2 SMNVEV (reference sequence). Here the CDR3 DNA reads TGTGCCAGCAGGACAGGGGCGAACACTGAAGCTTTCTTT. Translated, it gives CASRTGANTEAFF.

CDR3 sequence reads: CASIDRGLTNEKLFF. The CDR3 coding sequence is TGTGCCAGCATTGATAGGGGGTTAACTAATGAAAAACTGTTTTTT. The rearrangement joins TRBV2 to TRBJ1-4; D may be TRBD1 (6 bases). Germline V gene data show CDR1 as SNHLY and CDR2 as FYNNEI. The CDR3 consists of 15 residues. Trimming took 7 bases from V and 1 from J, leaving 13 bases between them.

The chain has TRBV4-3 and TRBJ1-1, with TRBD1 as a possible D gene (6 bases). V shed 0 bases and J shed 10 bases, with 12 bases lying between them. CDR1 LGHNA and CDR2 YSLEER come from the germline V gene. The CDR3 contains 13 residues. The CDR3 DNA follows: TGCGCCAGCAGCCAAGAACCAGGGGCTGCAGCTTTCTTT. The encoded protein is CASSQEPGAAAFF.

The V and J genes are TRBV6-5 and TRBJ1-5, with 8 bases matching TRBD1. V was clipped by 9 bases and J by 6 bases; unmatched bases: 4. The CDR3 contains 12 residues. Germline assignment: CDR1 MNHEY and CDR2 SVGAGI. The CDR3 is CASDRGGQPQHF. In DNA, the CDR3 is TGTGCCAGTGACAGGGGTGGTCAGCCCCAGCATTTT.

This clone was seen a single time. The gene calls are TRBV7-6 and TRBJ2-1; D may match TRBD1 or TRBD2 (5 bases each). CDR1 SGHVS and CDR2 FNYEAQ come from the germline V gene. This CDR3 has 15 amino acids. The ends were cut back, 5 bases at V and 0 bases at J, with 11 bases in the middle. DNA of the CDR3: TGTGCCAGCAGCCCAGCAGGGAGCTCCTACAATGAGCAGTTCTTC. It codes for CASSPAGSSYNEQFF.

The CDR3 spells CASSYSENTEAFF. CDR3 in DNA: TGTGCCAGCAGTTACAGCGAGAACACTGAAGCTTTCTTT. The rearrangement links TRBV6-2 or TRBV6-3 to TRBJ1-1; unclear D gene. V was shortened by 2 bases and J by 1 base, with 5 bases between the two germline ends. Germline CDR1 MNHEY, CDR2 SVGEGT. This CDR3 is 13 amino acids long.

This rearrangement joins TRBV2 to TRBJ2-7, with 12 bases that match TRBD2. The CDR3 totals 14 residues. The trim removed 7 bases at V and 5 bases at J, leaving 6 bases unmatched. In germline, CDR1 is SNHLY, CDR2 FYNNEI. The CDR3 nucleotides are TGTGCCAGCAATCTAGCGGGGGGGCTCAACGAGCAGTACTTC. It specifies CASNLAGGLNEQYF.

The chain employs TRBV2 and TRBJ1-5; no clear D. Trimming pared 6 bases from V and 7 bases from J, leaving 10 bases between. There are 12 residues in the CDR3. Per the germline V gene, CDR1 is SNHLY and CDR2 is FYNNEI. The CDR3 spells CASRLRDQPQHF. In nucleotides, the CDR3 is TGTGCCAGCAGGCTCCGCGACCAGCCCCAGCATTTT. Full variable domain (remainder filled in from reference TRBV2 and TRBJ1-5): EPEVTQTPSHQVTQMGQEVILRCVPISNHLYFYWYRQILGQKVEFLVSFYNNEISEKSEIFDDQFSVERPDGSNFTLKIRSTKLEDSAMYFCASRLRDQPQHFGDGTRLSIL.

The rearrangement links TRBV13 to TRBJ2-3; 14 bases match TRBD2. CDR3 length: 21 residues. The V gene's germline CDR1 is PRHDT and CDR2 FYEKMQ (reference sequence). Trimming at V came to 2 bases and at J to 2 bases, leaving 15 bases not matched to a gene. CDR3 in amino acids: CASSLSWQDGTSGGFTDTQYF. The DNA of the CDR3 is TGTGCCAGCAGCTTAAGCTGGCAGGACGGGACTAGCGGGGGATTCACAGATACGCAGTATTTT.

This chain links TRBV6-2 or TRBV6-3 with TRBJ1-5; 8 nucleotides align to TRBD1. J lost 7 bases, V lost 5 bases, and 4 bases had no gene match. The CDR3 spans 13 residues. The germline CDR1 and CDR2 sequences are MNHEY and SVGEGT. The CDR3 DNA is TGTGCCAGCAGTCTGACAGGGGAGCAGCCCCAGCATTTT. This codes for CASSLTGEQPQHF.

The chain recombines TRBV7-2 with TRBJ2-5; no reliable D call. V was clipped by 1 base and J by 4 bases, with 7 bases between them. The CDR3 covers 13 residues. The germline gives CDR1 SGHTA, CDR2 FQGNSA. CDR3 loop: CASSLGARETQYF. The CDR3, as DNA: TGTGCCAGCAGCTTAGGGGCTAGAGAGACCCAGTACTTC.

The V call is TRBV12-5, the J call TRBJ2-3, with 11 positions matching TRBD2. Germline CDR1 reads LGHNT; CDR2 reads FRNRAP. The CDR3 runs 13 residues. J gave up 8 bases and V 6 bases, and 4 bases lay outside the gene matches. The CDR3 protein is CASGTSGAPTQYF. In DNA, the CDR3 is TGTGCTAGTGGGACTAGCGGGGCGCCTACGCAGTATTTT. Using reference TRBV12-5 and TRBJ2-3 for the parts outside the CDR3, the full variable domain is DARVTQTPRHKVTEMGQEVTMRCQPILGHNTVFWYRQTMMQGLELLAYFRNRAPLDDSGMPKDRFSAEMPDATLATLKIQPSEPRDSAVYFCASGTSGAPTQYFGPGTRLTVL.

The V and J genes are TRBV3-1 (or the pseudogene TRBV3-2) and TRBJ1-3; 8 nucleotides match TRBD1. CDR1 is LGHDT, CDR2 YNNKEL, per germline (reference sequence). Trimming cost V 1 base and J 3 bases; bases outside gene matches: 11. This CDR3 is built from 18 residues. The CDR3 nucleotides read TGTGCCAGCAGCCAAGCCCCCCTGACAGGGGCCGGTGGAAACACCATATATTTT. This sequence encodes CASSQAPLTGAGGNTIYF.